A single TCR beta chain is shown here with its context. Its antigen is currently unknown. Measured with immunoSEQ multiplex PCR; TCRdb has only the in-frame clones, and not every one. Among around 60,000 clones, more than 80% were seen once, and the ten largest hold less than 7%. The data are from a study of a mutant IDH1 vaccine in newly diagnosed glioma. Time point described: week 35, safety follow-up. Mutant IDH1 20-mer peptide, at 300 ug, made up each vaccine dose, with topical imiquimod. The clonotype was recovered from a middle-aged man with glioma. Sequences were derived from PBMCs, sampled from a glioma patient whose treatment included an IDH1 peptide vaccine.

Here the CDR3 reads CASSSPGQGPKQSNYGYTF. CDR3 nucleotides: TGCGCCAGCAGCTCGCCGGGACAGGGGCCTAAACAGTCTAACTATGGCTACACCTTC. The chain is built from TRBV5-1 and TRBJ1-2, with 10 bases identical to TRBD1. The germline V gene encodes CDR1 SGHRS and CDR2 YFSETQ. Trimming took 3 bases from V and 0 from J; bases not matched to a gene: 14. The CDR3 is 19 amino acids. The full variable domain, with the rest looked up from reference TRBV5-1 and TRBJ1-2, is KAGVTQTPRYLIKTRGQQVTLSCSPISGHRSVSWYQQTPGQGLQFLFEYFSETQRNKGNFPGRFSGRQFSNSRSEMNVSTLELGDSALYLCASSSPGQGPKQSNYGYTFGSGTRLTVV.